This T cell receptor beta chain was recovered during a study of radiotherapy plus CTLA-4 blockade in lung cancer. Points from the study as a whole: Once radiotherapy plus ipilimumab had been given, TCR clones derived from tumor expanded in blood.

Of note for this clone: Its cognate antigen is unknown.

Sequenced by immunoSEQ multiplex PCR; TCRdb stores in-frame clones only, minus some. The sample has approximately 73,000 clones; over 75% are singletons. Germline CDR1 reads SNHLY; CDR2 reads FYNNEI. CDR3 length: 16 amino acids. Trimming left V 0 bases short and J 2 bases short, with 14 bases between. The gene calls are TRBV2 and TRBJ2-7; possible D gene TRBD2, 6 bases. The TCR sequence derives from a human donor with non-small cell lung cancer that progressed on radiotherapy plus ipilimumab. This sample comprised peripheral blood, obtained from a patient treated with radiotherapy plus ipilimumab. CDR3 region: CASSEALRDLPYEQYV. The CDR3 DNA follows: TGTGCCAGCAGTGAAGCGCTTCGGGACTTACCCTACGAGCAGTACGTC.